The 25 T cell receptor beta chains below all came from one sample that was sequenced in a study of control samples from healthy donors and cancer patients. Measured with immunoSEQ multiplex PCR; TCRdb has only the in-frame clones, and not every one. Of about 100,000 clones listed, about 90% are singletons. Sequenced: blood. Receptor source: a woman between 50 and 59 years old in good health.

The rearrangement joins TRBV6-5 to TRBJ1-2; D not certain. The CDR3 extends over 14 amino acids. V was shortened by 7 bases and J by 4 bases, with 16 bases between the two germline ends. The germline gives CDR1 MNHEY, CDR2 SVGAGI. CDR3 loop: CASTDGPGSYGYTF. The CDR3 bases are TGTGCCAGCACCGATGGCCCGGGGAGCTATGGCTACACCTTC.

This chain joins TRBV11-3 and TRBJ2-1; 11 bases align to TRBD2. This CDR3 is built from 16 residues. Trimming cost V 5 bases and J 5 bases; bases outside gene matches: 8. Germline V lookup: CDR1 SGHNT, CDR2 YENEEA. Here the CDR3 DNA reads TGTGCCAGCAGCCCGGGACTAGCGGAGCTAGACAATGAGCAGTTCTTC. This codes for CASSPGLAELDNEQFF.

This clone was recorded once. The chain recombines TRBV27 with TRBJ1-5; D remains unclear. This CDR3 contains 14 residues. Germline CDR1 reads MNHEY; CDR2 reads SMNVEV (reference sequence). Trimming left V 3 bases short and J 4 bases short, with 10 bases between. CDR3 residues: CASSLNGWNQPQHF. DNA for the CDR3: TGTGCCAGCAGTTTGAACGGGTGGAATCAGCCCCAGCATTTT.

The DNA for the CDR3 is TGTGCCAGCAGCTCCGGCCCCCCTACTACTAGCGGGGGGGCGCAAGAGACCCAGTACTTC. Its translation is CASSSGPPTTSGGAQETQYF. J is TRBJ2-5 and V is TRBV11-3, with 13 bases aligning to TRBD2. The CDR3 totals 20 residues. Per the germline V gene, CDR1 is SGHNT and CDR2 is YENEEA. The ends lost 4 bases at V and 2 bases at J; junction bases unmatched: 16.

The chain employs TRBV12-5 and TRBJ1-1, with D possibly being TRBD1 (6 bases). Trimming shortened V by 4 bases and J by 4 bases, and 16 bases separated the two germline ends. CDR1 is LGHNT, CDR2 FRNRAP, per germline. The CDR3 runs to 15 residues. CDR3 sequence: CASGSQGRWGTEAFF. CDR3 coding DNA: TGTGCTAGTGGTTCCCAGGGGCGGTGGGGCACTGAAGCTTTCTTT. The entire variable domain, with the rest obtained from reference TRBV12-5 and TRBJ1-1, is as follows: DARVTQTPRHKVTEMGQEVTMRCQPILGHNTVFWYRQTMMQGLELLAYFRNRAPLDDSGMPKDRFSAEMPDATLATLKIQPSEPRDSAVYFCASGSQGRWGTEAFFGQGTRLTVV.

The CDR3 here is CASGTRQGEAKKTQYF. Written as DNA, the CDR3 is TGTGCTAGTGGTACTCGACAGGGCGAGGCTAAGAAGACCCAGTACTTC. The V gene is TRBV12-5, the J gene TRBJ2-5, with 7 bases that match TRBD1. Germline CDR1 and CDR2: LGHNT and FRNRAP. CDR3 length equals 16 residues. V gave up 5 bases and J gave up 6 bases; unmatched junction bases: 15.

The DNA for the CDR3 is TGTGCCAGCAGGGACCTCCGGGACAATCGCCCACAAGATACGCAGTATTTT. Its protein product is CASRDLRDNRPQDTQYF. This chain connects TRBV28 to TRBJ2-3; maybe TRBD1 (6 bases). V was pared by 6 bases and J by 5 bases, with 24 bases between. The germline V gene has CDR1 MDHEN and CDR2 SYDVKM. This CDR3 spans 17 amino acids.

V and J are TRBV9 and TRBJ2-2, with TRBD2 as a possible D gene (5 bases). The germline V and J ends were trimmed by 0 bases and 6 bases, with 15 bases remaining between them. This CDR3 is 16 amino acids long. Germline CDR1 SGDLS, CDR2 YYNGEE. For the CDR3, the DNA is TGTGCCAGCAGCGTAGGAGAGGGTACGAAGTCCGGGGAGCTGTTTTTT. Translated: CASSVGEGTKSGELFF.

This rearrangement joins TRBV9 to TRBJ2-6, with D possibly TRBD2 on 5 matching bases. V was clipped by 3 bases and J by 4 bases, with 20 bases between them. Germline loops: CDR1 SGDLS, CDR2 YYNGEE. This CDR3 is built from 18 residues. Here the CDR3 DNA reads TGTGCCAGCAGCGCCAGCCAAGGGTTTTTAGCGGGGGCCAACGTCCTGACTTTC. As protein: CASSASQGFLAGANVLTF.

This chain links TRBV9 with TRBJ2-5, with TRBD1 matching over 9 bases. The J segment lost 4 bases and the V segment lost 7 bases, leaving 2 bases of the junction unmatched. Germline CDR1 and CDR2: SGDLS and YYNGEE. This CDR3 comprises 12 residues. The CDR3 sequence: CASDRGGETQYF. The CDR3 bases are TGTGCCAGCGACAGGGGGGGAGAGACCCAGTACTTC.

This chain links TRBV29-1 with TRBJ2-7, with D possibly matching TRBD1 (6 bases). There are 12 residues in the CDR3. Germline CDR1 SQVTM, CDR2 ANQGSEA. V shed 5 bases and J shed 0 bases, with 8 bases lying between them. The CDR3 DNA reads as TGCAGCGTTCGGACAGACTCCTACGAGCAGTACTTC. It yields the protein CSVRTDSYEQYF.

This clone appeared a few times. The V gene is TRBV12-5, the J gene TRBJ1-5; D remains ambiguous. Trimming took off 1 base at V and 9 bases at J, with 13 bases between the two ends. Germline-derived CDR1 and CDR2 are LGHNT and FRNRAP. The CDR3 runs to 14 residues. The chain's CDR3 is CASGLGSSGLPQHF. The CDR3 nucleotides are TGTGCTAGTGGTTTGGGCTCCTCAGGTCTGCCCCAGCATTTT.

V usage is TRBV19 and J usage is TRBJ1-1, with TRBD1 identical over 7 bases. The CDR3 is 14 residues long. Germline V lookup: CDR1 LNHDA, CDR2 SQIVND (reference sequence). With 8 bases clipped from V and 1 base from J, the junction kept 7 bases outside the gene matches. CDR3 residues: CASLRGGPNTEAFF. The CDR3 region has the DNA TGTGCCAGTCTTAGAGGGGGCCCGAACACTGAAGCTTTCTTT.

The chain employs TRBV7-6 and TRBJ1-2; D ambiguous. Trimming removed 5 bases from V and 4 bases from J, with 14 bases in between. The germline CDR1 and CDR2 sequences are SGHVS and FNYEAQ. The CDR3 has 14 amino acids. The CDR3 DNA sequence: TGTGCCAGCAGCCCAACCCGGGCCCTCTATGGCTACACCTTC. Amino acid sequence: CASSPTRALYGYTF.

The gene calls are TRBV10-1 and TRBJ2-7; D may be TRBD1 (5 bases). The CDR3 is made up of 13 amino acids. Germline V gene sequence: CDR1 WNHNN, CDR2 SYGVQD (reference sequence). V was cut by 8 bases and J by 5 bases, with 16 bases left in between. CDR3 loop: CASSPGMDNEQYF. The CDR3 DNA sequence: TGCGCCAGCTCCCCTGGGATGGACAACGAGCAGTACTTC.

This chain joins TRBV6-6 and TRBJ1-4, with D possibly TRBD1 on 5 matching bases. V was cut by 8 bases and J by 3 bases, with 13 bases left in between. CDR3 length: 14 amino acids. In germline, CDR1 is MNHNY, CDR2 SVGAGI (reference sequence). DNA for the CDR3: TGTGCCAGCTCCATGACAGTATCTAATGAAAAACTGTTTTTT. Residues: CASSMTVSNEKLFF.

This clone is a singleton in its sample. The chain recombines TRBV7-3 with TRBJ2-3; 8 bases agree with TRBD2. With V trimmed by 3 bases and J by 0 bases, 2 bases remained unmatched. Germline CDR1 is SGHTA and CDR2 is FQGTGA. This CDR3 spans 15 amino acids. Written as DNA, the CDR3 is TGTGCCAGCAGCTTTAGCGGGGTTAGCACAGATACGCAGTATTTT. This encodes CASSFSGVSTDTQYF.

This chain links TRBV9 with TRBJ1-1; 9 bases line up with TRBD1. The germline V gene has CDR1 SGDLS and CDR2 YYNGEE. V gave up 2 bases and J gave up 4 bases; unmatched junction bases: 3. The CDR3 is 14 amino acids. This chain's CDR3 is CASSVPDRGTEAFF. The CDR3 nucleotides read TGTGCCAGCAGCGTCCCGGACAGGGGCACTGAAGCTTTCTTT.

This chain connects TRBV20-1 to TRBJ1-2; 8 bases fit TRBD1. V was clipped by 3 bases and J by 4 bases; unmatched bases: 7. Germline assignment: CDR1 DFQATT and CDR2 SNEGSKA (reference sequence). CDR3 length: 14 residues. CDR3 coding DNA: TGCAGTGCTAGTGAGGGGACAGGACTCTATGGCTACACCTTC. Encoded protein: CSASEGTGLYGYTF.

The chain carries TRBV29-1 and TRBJ2-3; possibly TRBD1 for D (5 bases). Trimming cost V 8 bases and J 2 bases, with 14 bases left between them. CDR1 is SQVTM and CDR2 is ANQGSEA in the germline V gene. The CDR3 has 13 amino acids. The CDR3 DNA is TGCAGCCCGCATGGGGCAGACACAGATACGCAGTATTTT. Translated, it gives CSPHGADTDTQYF.

V is TRBV6-5 and J is TRBJ1-1; D is unclear. Trimming pared 6 bases from V and 0 bases from J, leaving 11 bases between. Germline V lookup: CDR1 MNHEY, CDR2 SVGAGI. The CDR3 contains 14 residues. The CDR3 region is CASSPIQLNTEAFF. The CDR3 DNA reads TGTGCCAGCAGCCCAATCCAGTTGAACACTGAAGCTTTCTTT.

The chain employs TRBV24-1 and TRBJ2-1, with 8 bases matching TRBD1. Per germline, CDR1 KGHDR and CDR2 SFDVKD. Losses at the gene ends were 4 bases for V and 2 bases for J; bases not matched to a gene: 6. There are 16 residues in the CDR3. This CDR3 reads CATSEPTGGTYNEQFF. The CDR3 DNA reads as TGTGCCACCAGTGAACCAACAGGGGGAACCTACAATGAGCAGTTCTTC.

V and J are TRBV5-6 and TRBJ2-7, with 12 bases lining up with TRBD2. Trimming took 4 bases from V and 7 from J; bases not matched to a gene: 9. Germline V gene data show CDR1 as SGHDT and CDR2 as YYEEEE. CDR3 length: 15 amino acids. CDR3 amino acids: CASSPGLAGLGEQYV. Here the CDR3 DNA reads TGTGCCAGCAGCCCCGGACTAGCGGGACTTGGGGAGCAGTACGTC.

The V gene is TRBV7-6, the J gene TRBJ2-1, with D perhaps being TRBD1 or TRBD2 (6 bases each). The CDR3 runs to 18 residues. Per germline, CDR1 SGHVS and CDR2 FNYEAQ. Trimming pared 5 bases from V and 0 bases from J, leaving 20 bases between. The CDR3 is CASSLQMRGVSSYNEQFF. In nucleotides, the CDR3 is TGTGCCAGCAGCCTCCAGATGAGGGGGGTTAGCTCCTACAATGAGCAGTTCTTC.

V and J are TRBV12-3 or TRBV12-4 and TRBJ2-7, with 9 bases that match TRBD1. The junction had 6 bases not matched to a gene; V was cut back by 6 bases and J by 6 bases. This CDR3 is built from 13 residues. CDR3 bases: TGTGCCAGCAGACCTACAGGGGGCAGCGAGCAGTACTTC. Translated: CASRPTGGSEQYF.